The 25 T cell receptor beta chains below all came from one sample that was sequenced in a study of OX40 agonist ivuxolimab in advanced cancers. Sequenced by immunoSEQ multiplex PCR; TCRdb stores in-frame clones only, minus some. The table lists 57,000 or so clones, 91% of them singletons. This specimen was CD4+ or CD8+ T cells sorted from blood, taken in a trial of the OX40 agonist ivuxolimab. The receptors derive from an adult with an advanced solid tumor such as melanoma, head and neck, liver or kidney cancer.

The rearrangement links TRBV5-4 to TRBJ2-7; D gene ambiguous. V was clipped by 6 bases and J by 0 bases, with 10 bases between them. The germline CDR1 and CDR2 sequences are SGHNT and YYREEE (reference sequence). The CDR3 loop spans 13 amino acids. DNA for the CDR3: TGTGCCAGCAAGATTCAGAGCTCCTACGAGCAGTACTTC. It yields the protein CASKIQSSYEQYF.

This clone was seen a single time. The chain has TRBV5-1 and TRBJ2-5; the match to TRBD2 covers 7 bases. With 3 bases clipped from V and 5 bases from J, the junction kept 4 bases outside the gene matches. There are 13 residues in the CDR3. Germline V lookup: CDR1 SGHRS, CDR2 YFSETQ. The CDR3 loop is CASSWSGGETQYF. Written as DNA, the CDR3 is TGCGCCAGCAGCTGGTCGGGAGGCGAGACCCAGTACTTC.

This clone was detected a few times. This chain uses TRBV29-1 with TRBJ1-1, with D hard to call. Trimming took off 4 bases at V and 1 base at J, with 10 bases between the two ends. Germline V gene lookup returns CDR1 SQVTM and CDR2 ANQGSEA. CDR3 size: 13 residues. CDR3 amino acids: CSVGTGRNTEAFF. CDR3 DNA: TGCAGCGTTGGGACGGGTAGGAACACTGAAGCTTTCTTT.

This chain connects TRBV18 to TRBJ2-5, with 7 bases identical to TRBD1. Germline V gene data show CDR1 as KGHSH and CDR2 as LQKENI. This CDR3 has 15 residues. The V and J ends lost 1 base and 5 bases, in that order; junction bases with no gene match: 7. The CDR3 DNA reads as TGTGCCAGCTCACCACAGAACAGGGGAGTGGAGACCCAGTACTTC. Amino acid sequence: CASSPQNRGVETQYF.

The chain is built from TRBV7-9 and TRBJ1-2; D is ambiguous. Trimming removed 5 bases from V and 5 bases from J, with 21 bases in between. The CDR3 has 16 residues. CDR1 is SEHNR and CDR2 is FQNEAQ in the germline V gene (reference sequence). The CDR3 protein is CASSRGSLKPVYGYTF. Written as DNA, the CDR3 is TGTGCCAGCAGCCGCGGAAGCCTTAAGCCCGTTTATGGCTACACCTTC. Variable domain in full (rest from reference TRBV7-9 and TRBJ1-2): DTGVSQNPRHKITKRGQNVTFRCDPISEHNRLYWYRQTLGQGPEFLTYFQNEAQLEKSRLLSDRFSAERPKGSFSTLEIQRTEQGDSAMYLCASSRGSLKPVYGYTFGSGTRLTVV.

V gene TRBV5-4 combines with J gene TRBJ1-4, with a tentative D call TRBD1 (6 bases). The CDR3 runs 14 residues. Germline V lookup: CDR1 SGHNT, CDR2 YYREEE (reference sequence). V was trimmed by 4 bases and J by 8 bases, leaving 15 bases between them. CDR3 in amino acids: CASSRGGAEEKLFF. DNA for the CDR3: TGTGCCAGCAGCCGGGGGGGCGCGGAGGAAAAACTGTTTTTT.

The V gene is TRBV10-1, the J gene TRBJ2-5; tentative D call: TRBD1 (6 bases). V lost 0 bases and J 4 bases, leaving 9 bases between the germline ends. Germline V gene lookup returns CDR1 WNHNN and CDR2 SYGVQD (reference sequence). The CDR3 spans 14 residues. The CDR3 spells CASSESRGRETQYF. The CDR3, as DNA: TGCGCCAGCAGTGAGTCGAGGGGGAGAGAGACCCAGTACTTC.

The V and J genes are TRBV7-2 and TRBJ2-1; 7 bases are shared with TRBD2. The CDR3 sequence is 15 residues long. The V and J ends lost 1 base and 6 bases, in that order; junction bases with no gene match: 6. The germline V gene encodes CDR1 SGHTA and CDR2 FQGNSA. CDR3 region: CASSLERTRVNEQFF. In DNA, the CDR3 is TGTGCCAGCAGCTTAGAACGGACTAGGGTCAATGAGCAGTTCTTC.

The CDR3 sequence is CASSTWGLQDTQYF. Here the CDR3 DNA reads TGTGCCAGTAGTACATGGGGACTTCAAGATACGCAGTATTTT. The chain couples TRBV19 to TRBJ2-3, with D possibly TRBD2 on 6 matching bases. Trimming shortened V by 4 bases and J by 5 bases, and 13 bases separated the two germline ends. The CDR3 has 14 amino acids. Germline values: CDR1 LNHDA, CDR2 SQIVND (reference sequence).

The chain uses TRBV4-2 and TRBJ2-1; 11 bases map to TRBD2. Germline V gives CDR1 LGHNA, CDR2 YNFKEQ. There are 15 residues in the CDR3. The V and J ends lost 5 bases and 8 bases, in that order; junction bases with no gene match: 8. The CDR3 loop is CASSYTSGSTHEQFF. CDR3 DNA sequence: TGTGCCAGCAGCTATACTAGCGGGAGTACCCATGAGCAGTTCTTC.

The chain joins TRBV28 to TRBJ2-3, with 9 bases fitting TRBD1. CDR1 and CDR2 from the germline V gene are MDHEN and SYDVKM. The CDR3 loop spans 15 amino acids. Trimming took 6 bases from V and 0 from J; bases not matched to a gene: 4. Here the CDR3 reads CASSQQGASTDTQYF. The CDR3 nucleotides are TGTGCCAGCAGCCAACAGGGGGCCAGCACAGATACGCAGTATTTT.

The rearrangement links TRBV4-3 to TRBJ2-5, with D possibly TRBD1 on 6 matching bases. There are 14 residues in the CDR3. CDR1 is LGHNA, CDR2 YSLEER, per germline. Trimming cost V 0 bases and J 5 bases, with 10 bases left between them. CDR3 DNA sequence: TGCGCCAGCAGCCAAGATACGAGGGGGGAGACCCAGTACTTC. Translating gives CASSQDTRGETQYF.

The CDR3 bases are TGTGCCAGCAGCTTTGGACAGGGCTCCTACAATGAGCAGTTCTTC. Protein sequence: CASSFGQGSYNEQFF. The gene calls are TRBV5-6 and TRBJ2-1; 8 positions agree with TRBD1. Looked up from germline, CDR1 is SGHDT and CDR2 is YYEEEE. CDR3 length: 15 residues. J gave up 0 bases and V 2 bases, and 1 base lay outside the gene matches.

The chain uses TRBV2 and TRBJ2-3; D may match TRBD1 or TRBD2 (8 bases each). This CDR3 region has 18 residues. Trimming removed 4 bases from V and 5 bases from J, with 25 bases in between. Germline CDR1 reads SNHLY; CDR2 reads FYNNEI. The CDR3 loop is CASSADRGGSGTGDTQYF. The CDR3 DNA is TGTGCCAGCAGTGCCGACCGAGGGGGTAGCGGGACAGGAGATACGCAGTATTTT.

CDR3 nucleotide sequence: TGTGCCAGCAGTGACTCGAGGCGGACTAGCCAAGAGACCCAGTACTTC. This encodes CASSDSRRTSQETQYF. V gene TRBV6-4 combines with J gene TRBJ2-5; 7 bases match TRBD2. The V and J ends lost 0 bases and 1 base, in that order; junction bases with no gene match: 5. Per germline, CDR1 MRHNA and CDR2 SNTAGT. The CDR3 extends over 16 amino acids.

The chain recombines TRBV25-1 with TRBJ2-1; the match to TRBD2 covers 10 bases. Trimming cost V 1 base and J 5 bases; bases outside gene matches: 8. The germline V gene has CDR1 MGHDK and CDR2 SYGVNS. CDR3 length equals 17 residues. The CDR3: CASSESKAGGAHNEQFF. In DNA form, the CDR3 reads TGTGCCAGCAGTGAATCCAAAGCGGGAGGGGCTCACAATGAGCAGTTCTTC. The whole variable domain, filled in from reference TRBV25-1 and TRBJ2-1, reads EADIYQTPRYLVIGTGKKITLECSQTMGHDKMYWYQQDPGMELHLIHYSYGVNSTEKGDLSSESTVSRIRTEHFPLTLESARPSHTSQYLCASSESKAGGAHNEQFFGPGTRLTVL.

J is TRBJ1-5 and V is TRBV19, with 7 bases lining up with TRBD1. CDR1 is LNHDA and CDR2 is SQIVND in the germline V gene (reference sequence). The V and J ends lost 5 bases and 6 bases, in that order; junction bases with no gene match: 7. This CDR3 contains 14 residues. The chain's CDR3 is CASSPTGTAQPQHF. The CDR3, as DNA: TGTGCCAGTAGTCCCACCGGGACAGCTCAGCCCCAGCATTTT. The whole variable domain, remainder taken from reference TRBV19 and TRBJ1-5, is DGGITQSPKYLFRKEGQNVTLSCEQNLNHDAMYWYRQDPGQGLRLIYYSQIVNDFQKGDIAEGYSVSREKKESFPLTVTSAQKNPTAFYLCASSPTGTAQPQHFGDGTRLSIL.

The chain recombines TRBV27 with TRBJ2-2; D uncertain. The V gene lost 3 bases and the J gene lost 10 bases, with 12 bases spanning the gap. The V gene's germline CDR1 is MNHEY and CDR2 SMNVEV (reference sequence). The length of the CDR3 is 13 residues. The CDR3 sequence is CASSLGSPVELFF. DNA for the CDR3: TGTGCCAGCAGTTTGGGGTCACCGGTGGAGCTGTTTTTT.

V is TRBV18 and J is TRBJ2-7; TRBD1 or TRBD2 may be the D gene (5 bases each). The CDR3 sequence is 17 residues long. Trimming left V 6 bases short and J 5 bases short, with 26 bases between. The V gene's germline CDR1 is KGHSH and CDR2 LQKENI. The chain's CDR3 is CASSPSLGQGEGDEQYF. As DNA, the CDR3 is TGTGCCAGCTCCCCGTCGCTTGGGCAGGGAGAAGGGGACGAGCAGTACTTC.

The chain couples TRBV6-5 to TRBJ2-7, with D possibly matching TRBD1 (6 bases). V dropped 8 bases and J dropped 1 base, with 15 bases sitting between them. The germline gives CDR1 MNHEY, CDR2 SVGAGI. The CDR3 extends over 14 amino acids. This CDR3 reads CASHTGYSSYEQYF. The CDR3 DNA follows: TGTGCCAGCCACACAGGGTATTCATCCTACGAGCAGTACTTC.

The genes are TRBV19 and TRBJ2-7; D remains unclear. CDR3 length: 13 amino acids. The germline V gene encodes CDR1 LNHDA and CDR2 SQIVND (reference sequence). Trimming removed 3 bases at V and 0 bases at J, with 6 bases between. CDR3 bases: TGTGCCAGTAGTATGCAAGACTCCTACGAGCAGTACTTC. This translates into CASSMQDSYEQYF.

Written as DNA, the CDR3 is TGTGCCAGCAGCCTACTTGGGACGGCTATGAACTATGGCTACACCTTC. Its translation: CASSLLGTAMNYGYTF. The chain uses TRBV5-5 and TRBJ1-2, with D possibly matching TRBD1 (5 bases). The germline gives CDR1 SGHKS, CDR2 YYEKEE (reference sequence). With 4 bases removed from V and 2 bases from J, the gap between germline ends came to 18 bases. The CDR3 contains 16 residues.

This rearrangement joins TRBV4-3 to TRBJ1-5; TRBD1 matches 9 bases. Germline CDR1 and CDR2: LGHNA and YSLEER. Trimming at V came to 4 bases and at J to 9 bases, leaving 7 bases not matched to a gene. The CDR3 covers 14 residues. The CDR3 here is CASSRTGGESPQHF. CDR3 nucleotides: TGCGCCAGCAGCCGTACAGGGGGCGAATCGCCCCAGCATTTT.

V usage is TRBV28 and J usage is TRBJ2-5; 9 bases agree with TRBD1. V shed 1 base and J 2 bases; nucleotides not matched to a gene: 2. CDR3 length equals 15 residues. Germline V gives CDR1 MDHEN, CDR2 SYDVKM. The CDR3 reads CASSLYGTGQETQYF. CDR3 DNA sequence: TGTGCCAGCAGTTTATACGGGACAGGGCAAGAGACCCAGTACTTC. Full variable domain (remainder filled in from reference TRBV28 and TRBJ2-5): DVKVTQSSRYLVKRTGEKVFLECVQDMDHENMFWYRQDPGLGLRLIYFSYDVKMKEKGDIPEGYSVSREKKERFSLILESASTNQTSMYLCASSLYGTGQETQYFGPGTRLLVL.

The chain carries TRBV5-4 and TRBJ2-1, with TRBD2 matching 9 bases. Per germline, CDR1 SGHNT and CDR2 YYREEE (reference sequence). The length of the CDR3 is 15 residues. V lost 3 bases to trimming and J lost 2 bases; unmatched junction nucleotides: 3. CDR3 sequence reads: CASSSRTSAYNEQFF. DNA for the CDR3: TGTGCCAGCAGCTCTCGGACTAGCGCCTACAATGAGCAGTTCTTC. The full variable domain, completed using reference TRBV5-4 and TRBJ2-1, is ETGVTQSPTHLIKTRGQQVTLRCSSQSGHNTVSWYQQALGQGPQFIFQYYREEENGRGNFPPRFSGLQFPNYSSELNVNALELDDSALYLCASSSRTSAYNEQFFGPGTRLTVL.